The 8 T cell receptor beta chains in this list originate from one sample, sequenced in a study of regulatory dendritic cells for organ transplantation. TCRdb's table, derived via immunoSEQ multiplex PCR, lists solely in-frame clones and lacks some. The sample lists roughly 30,000 clones; 82% were seen once. The specimen sequenced was naive CD8+ T cells from blood. The subset is: CD45RA+ naive T cells. The receptors shown here come from a human donor in good health.

The V call is TRBV9, the J call TRBJ2-1, with D perhaps matching TRBD2 (5 bases). Between the trimmed V and J ends, which lost 4 bases and 8 bases, there was a span of 19 bases. This CDR3 is 15 amino acids long. The germline CDR1 and CDR2 sequences are SGDLS and YYNGEE. The CDR3 nucleotides read TGTGCCAGCAGCCCCTCGGGGAGCGGTGGCGATGAGCAGTTCTTC. Its translation is CASSPSGSGGDEQFF.

This chain links TRBV6-5 with TRBJ1-1, with D perhaps matching TRBD1 (6 bases). The CDR3 has 14 amino acids. Germline V lookup: CDR1 MNHEY, CDR2 SVGAGI. Deletions cut 5 bases from V and 6 bases from J, with 16 bases between. The CDR3 sequence: CASSPWTASPEAFF. As DNA, the CDR3 is TGTGCCAGCAGTCCCTGGACAGCTTCTCCTGAAGCTTTCTTT.

This clone appeared a single time. J is TRBJ2-7 and V is TRBV7-6, with 7 positions matching TRBD2. This CDR3 comprises 15 residues. The V gene's germline CDR1 is SGHVS and CDR2 FNYEAQ. V lost 1 base to trimming and J lost 2 bases; unmatched junction nucleotides: 5. The chain's CDR3 is CASSLGGGSTYEQYF. As DNA, the CDR3 is TGTGCCAGCAGCTTAGGGGGGGGGTCTACCTACGAGCAGTACTTC.

The gene calls are TRBV19 and TRBJ2-7; 9 nucleotides align to TRBD1. There are 12 residues in the CDR3. Germline V gives CDR1 LNHDA, CDR2 SQIVND (reference sequence). The ends lost 5 bases at V and 6 bases at J; junction bases unmatched: 2. The CDR3 bases are TGTGCCAGTAGTTGGACAGGGGCCGAGCAGTACTTC. Translation gives CASSWTGAEQYF. The entire variable domain, with the rest obtained from reference TRBV19 and TRBJ2-7, is as follows: DGGITQSPKYLFRKEGQNVTLSCEQNLNHDAMYWYRQDPGQGLRLIYYSQIVNDFQKGDIAEGYSVSREKKESFPLTVTSAQKNPTAFYLCASSWTGAEQYFGPGTRLTVT.

The V gene is TRBV7-9, the J gene TRBJ1-1; possible D gene TRBD1, 5 bases. Germline V gene sequence: CDR1 SEHNR, CDR2 FQNEAQ (reference sequence). V lost 5 bases and J lost 3, with 13 bases in between. This CDR3 spans 14 amino acids. The CDR3 coding sequence is TGTGCCAGCAGCAAACAGGTTTATGACACTGAAGCTTTCTTT. This encodes CASSKQVYDTEAFF.

The rearrangement uses TRBV5-6 and TRBJ2-2, with a weak D call TRBD1 (6 bases). The CDR3 has 16 amino acids. Trimming removed 0 bases at V and 2 bases at J, with 11 bases between. Germline V gives CDR1 SGHDT, CDR2 YYEEEE. This chain's CDR3 is CASSLGGTQNTGELFF. Written as DNA, the CDR3 is TGTGCCAGCAGCTTGGGGGGGACACAAAACACCGGGGAGCTGTTTTTT. The full variable domain, in which reference TRBV5-6 and TRBJ2-2 provide the parts outside the CDR3, is DAGVTQSPTHLIKTRGQQVTLRCSPKSGHDTVSWYQQALGQGPQFIFQYYEEEERQRGNFPDRFSGHQFPNYSSELNVNALLLGDSALYLCASSLGGTQNTGELFFGEGSRLTVL.

The chain couples TRBV6-5 to TRBJ2-2; TRBD1 agrees at 7 bases. The CDR3 runs 16 residues. Germline CDR1 reads MNHEY; CDR2 reads SVGAGI. V was clipped by 3 bases and J by 3 bases; unmatched bases: 7. This CDR3 is CASSYRPGTDTGELFF. The CDR3 DNA reads as TGTGCCAGCAGTTATCGTCCAGGGACAGACACCGGGGAGCTGTTTTTT.

This chain links TRBV18 with TRBJ1-3, with TRBD1 matching over 12 bases. J was trimmed by 1 base and V by 2 bases; bases with no gene match: 3. The CDR3 covers 17 residues. Germline V gene sequence: CDR1 KGHSH, CDR2 LQKENI. The CDR3 spells CASSPRDRGPSGNTIYF. The CDR3 region has the DNA TGTGCCAGCTCACCAAGGGACAGGGGGCCTTCTGGAAACACCATATATTTT.